These 25 T cell receptor beta chains were all obtained from the same sample, sequenced in a study of memory CD4+ T cells and cytomegalovirus serostatus. Single viable CD3+CD4+CD8-CD45RO+ cells were sorted as the memory CD4+ T cells. The protocol was immunoSEQ multiplex PCR, while the TCRdb copy is restricted to in-frame clones and leaves out a portion. Here the sample spans 50,000 or so clones, more than 70% being singletons. The specimen sequenced was memory CD4+ T cells from blood. The receptors originated from an adult in good health and CMV-seropositive.

The J gene is TRBJ2-5, the V gene TRBV11-1; maybe TRBD2 (8 bases). The CDR3 is 16 amino acids. Trimming cost V 6 bases and J 4 bases, with 21 bases left between them. Per the germline V gene, CDR1 is SGHAT and CDR2 is FQDESV (reference sequence). The DNA for the CDR3 is TGTGCCAGCAGTAAGACAGGGAGCAGCGGGGGAGAGACCCAGTACTTC. It yields the protein CASSKTGSSGGETQYF.

The rearrangement joins TRBV28 to TRBJ1-5; 11 bases fit TRBD1. After removal of 6 bases from V and 0 bases from J, the junction contained 7 bases not matched to a gene. Germline V CDR1 and CDR2: MDHEN, SYDVKM. This CDR3 has 17 residues. The CDR3 sequence: CASRNRDRGYSNQPQHF. The DNA for the CDR3 is TGTGCCAGCAGAAACCGGGACAGGGGGTATAGCAATCAGCCCCAGCATTTT. The full variable domain, its missing parts supplied by reference TRBV28 and TRBJ1-5, is DVKVTQSSRYLVKRTGEKVFLECVQDMDHENMFWYRQDPGLGLRLIYFSYDVKMKEKGDIPEGYSVSREKKERFSLILESASTNQTSMYLCASRNRDRGYSNQPQHFGDGTRLSIL.

The chain is built from TRBV19 and TRBJ1-5; 10 bases line up with TRBD1. This CDR3 spans 15 amino acids. CDR1 is LNHDA, CDR2 SQIVND, per germline (reference sequence). Trimming at V came to 6 bases and at J to 3 bases, leaving 5 bases not matched to a gene. The CDR3 protein is CASRQTGGSNQPQHF. CDR3 coding DNA: TGTGCCAGTAGACAGACAGGGGGCTCCAATCAGCCCCAGCATTTT.

This clone has only a few counts. V and J are TRBV5-6 and TRBJ2-7; D may correspond to TRBD1 or TRBD2 (5 bases each). The CDR3 runs 17 residues. With 0 bases removed from V and 1 base from J, the gap between germline ends came to 17 bases. CDR1 is SGHDT and CDR2 is YYEEEE in the germline V gene. CDR3 residues: CASSLAFGGVGSYEQYF. The CDR3 DNA follows: TGTGCCAGCAGCTTGGCCTTTGGGGGAGTGGGGTCCTACGAGCAGTACTTC.

The chain recombines TRBV7-8 with TRBJ2-1, with 7 nucleotides matching TRBD2. Germline CDR1 SGHVS, CDR2 FQNEAQ. V lost 4 bases to trimming and J lost 9 bases; unmatched junction nucleotides: 6. The CDR3 length is 13 residues. CDR3: CASSSISGLEQFF. Here the CDR3 DNA reads TGTGCCAGCAGCTCAATTAGCGGGCTTGAGCAGTTCTTC.

The chain has TRBV10-1 and TRBJ2-4; D gene uncertain. Germline assignment: CDR1 WNHNN and CDR2 SYGVQD (reference sequence). The length of the CDR3 is 14 residues. Trimming removed 2 bases at V and 0 bases at J, with 5 bases between. The CDR3 is CASSETLAKNIQYF. CDR3 DNA sequence: TGCGCCAGCAGTGAGACCCTAGCCAAAAACATTCAGTACTTC.

The rearrangement links TRBV6-1 to TRBJ2-1; D not resolved. CDR1 and CDR2 (germline): MNHNS, SASEGT. V was cut by 5 bases and J by 5 bases, with 16 bases left in between. The CDR3 has 15 amino acids. The CDR3 protein is CASSPPPPRNNEQFF. The CDR3 nucleotides read TGTGCCAGCAGTCCTCCTCCACCTCGCAACAATGAGCAGTTCTTC.

This clone was seen just once. The chain combines TRBV7-2 with TRBJ2-1, with 14 positions matching TRBD2. This CDR3 region has 19 residues. The junction had 12 bases not matched to a gene; V was cut back by 2 bases and J by 6 bases. Germline CDR1 SGHTA, CDR2 FQGNSA. The CDR3 nucleotides are TGTGCCAGCAGCTTAAATGGACTAGCGGGGGGAGGGCGGTTCAATGAGCAGTTCTTC. Translation: CASSLNGLAGGGRFNEQFF.

The rearrangement uses TRBV27 and TRBJ2-3, with D possibly matching TRBD1 (5 bases). Trimming removed 0 bases from V and 4 bases from J, with 8 bases in between. There are 14 residues in the CDR3. The germline V gene encodes CDR1 MNHEY and CDR2 SMNVEV (reference sequence). The CDR3: CASSLSGRSDTQYF. CDR3 nucleotide sequence: TGTGCCAGCAGTTTATCGGGGCGCTCAGATACGCAGTATTTT.

The V and J genes are TRBV10-2 and TRBJ2-7; the match to TRBD2 covers 12 bases. Per germline, CDR1 WSHSY and CDR2 SAAADI. Germline trimming cut 8 bases from V and 2 bases from J; bases unmatched to any gene: 4. CDR3 length: 14 amino acids. The CDR3 spells CASGTSGSTYEQYF. CDR3 nucleotides: TGCGCCAGCGGGACTAGCGGGTCTACCTACGAGCAGTACTTC.

V usage is TRBV18 and J usage is TRBJ2-5; 12 positions agree with TRBD2. V trimming: 5 bases; J trimming: 2 bases; junction bases outside the gene matches: 6. Germline V lookup: CDR1 KGHSH, CDR2 LQKENI. There are 16 residues in the CDR3. This CDR3 is CASSSRLAGAQETQYF. Here the CDR3 DNA reads TGTGCCAGCTCATCTCGACTAGCGGGGGCTCAAGAGACCCAGTACTTC.

A single count supports this clone. The chain has TRBV30 and TRBJ2-5, with no clear D. CDR3 length equals 9 residues. Trimming pared 4 bases from V and 3 bases from J, leaving 0 bases between. Germline V gene lookup returns CDR1 GTSNPN and CDR2 SVGIG (reference sequence). The CDR3: CAWKETQYF. CDR3 coding DNA: TGTGCCTGGAAAGAGACCCAGTACTTC.

The chain combines TRBV7-6 with TRBJ1-1; D possibly corresponds to TRBD1 (6 bases). The V end was cut by 2 bases, the J end by 1 base, with 11 bases between. Per germline, CDR1 SGHVS and CDR2 FNYEAQ. This CDR3 has 15 amino acids. The CDR3 loop is CASSLSGGANTEAFF. The DNA of the CDR3 is TGTGCCAGCAGCTTATCGGGGGGCGCGAACACTGAAGCTTTCTTT.

This chain links TRBV19 with TRBJ2-7, with 10 positions matching TRBD1. The CDR3 extends over 15 amino acids. Germline-derived CDR1 and CDR2 are LNHDA and SQIVND (reference sequence). V lost 3 bases and J lost 7; bases outside the gene matches: 9. The CDR3 spells CASSMRDRGVEEQYF. The DNA of the CDR3 is TGTGCCAGTAGTATGAGGGACAGGGGTGTAGAAGAGCAGTACTTC. Together with reference TRBV19 and TRBJ2-7, the CDR3 gives the full variable domain: DGGITQSPKYLFRKEGQNVTLSCEQNLNHDAMYWYRQDPGQGLRLIYYSQIVNDFQKGDIAEGYSVSREKKESFPLTVTSAQKNPTAFYLCASSMRDRGVEEQYFGPGTRLTVT.

The chain uses TRBV6-1 and TRBJ1-4; tentatively, D is TRBD1 (5 bases). This CDR3 comprises 15 residues. CDR1 and CDR2 (germline): MNHNS, SASEGT. Trimming took off 0 bases at V and 5 bases at J, with 10 bases between the two ends. CDR3 protein: CASSEARGRNEKLFF. CDR3 DNA: TGTGCCAGCAGTGAAGCGAGGGGCCGGAATGAAAAACTGTTTTTT.

The V and J genes are TRBV14 and TRBJ1-2, with 7 bases that match TRBD1. CDR3 length: 14 residues. Germline CDR1 and CDR2: SGHDN and FVKESK. V lost 2 bases, J lost 4 bases, and 4 bases stayed unmatched. DNA of the CDR3: TGTGCCAGCAGCCAAACCCAGGGGGGCTATGGCTACACCTTC. Its protein product is CASSQTQGGYGYTF.

The chain links TRBV2 to TRBJ1-4; D unresolved. The V end lost 4 bases, the J end lost 7 bases, and 13 bases lay between the germline ends. The germline CDR1 and CDR2 sequences are SNHLY and FYNNEI. This CDR3 is 14 amino acids long. CDR3 bases: TGTGCCAGCAGTGCGCGCCGGTCGGTTGAAAAACTGTTTTTT. Translation: CASSARRSVEKLFF.

With respect to this clone: Other DNA sequences in this sample translate to the same CDR3. The chain has TRBV7-9 and TRBJ1-4, with 9 bases matching TRBD1. The CDR3 consists of 14 residues. J lost 7 bases, V lost 4 bases, and 4 bases had no gene match. Germline assignment: CDR1 SEHNR and CDR2 FQNEAQ (reference sequence). In DNA, the CDR3 is TGTGCCAGCAGCTCAGGACAGGGGAGTGAAAAACTGTTTTTT. It specifies CASSSGQGSEKLFF.

The gene calls are TRBV27 and TRBJ1-5; TRBD1 matches at 8 bases. There are 15 residues in the CDR3. The germline CDR1 and CDR2 sequences are MNHEY and SMNVEV (reference sequence). V gave up 3 bases and J gave up 4 bases; unmatched junction bases: 5. The CDR3 sequence: CASSFGRQGNQPQHF. For the CDR3, the DNA is TGTGCCAGCAGTTTCGGTAGACAGGGGAATCAGCCCCAGCATTTT.

This clone was seen a single time. V is TRBV19 and J is TRBJ1-5, with 7 bases aligning to TRBD1. Germline CDR1 LNHDA, CDR2 SQIVND (reference sequence). With V trimmed by 7 bases and J by 0 bases, 6 bases remained unmatched. The CDR3 spans 15 residues. The CDR3 is CASIEGAYSNQPQHF. In DNA, the CDR3 is TGTGCCAGTATTGAGGGGGCTTATAGCAATCAGCCCCAGCATTTT.

This clone was counted a few times. The V gene is TRBV27, the J gene TRBJ2-1; 15 nucleotides match TRBD2. The CDR3 covers 18 residues. CDR1 MNHEY and CDR2 SMNVEV come from the germline V gene (reference sequence). Trimming at V came to 2 bases and at J to 7 bases, leaving 9 bases not matched to a gene. CDR3 sequence (DNA): TGTGCCAGCAGTTTAATGGGACTAGCGGGAGGTTCTGGTAATGAGCAGTTCTTC. It encodes CASSLMGLAGGSGNEQFF.

V is TRBV29-1 and J is TRBJ2-3; 8 nucleotides agree with TRBD2. Germline lookup yields CDR1 SQVTM and CDR2 ANQGSEA. V was clipped by 6 bases and J by 6 bases; unmatched bases: 11. This CDR3 comprises 14 residues. The CDR3 coding sequence is TGCAGCGTCCGTAGCGGGGCGGGGGGTGATACGCAGTATTTT. Protein sequence: CSVRSGAGGDTQYF.

The chain has TRBV28 and TRBJ2-7; 7 bases line up with TRBD2. The CDR3 is 16 amino acids. CDR1 and CDR2 from the germline V gene are MDHEN and SYDVKM. V dropped 2 bases and J dropped 2; count of bases not matched to a gene: 9. The CDR3 DNA follows: TGTGCCAGCAGTTTACCTAGCGGAAGCGGGCCCTACGAGCAGTACTTC. This translates into CASSLPSGSGPYEQYF.

The J gene is TRBJ2-5, the V gene TRBV28; perhaps TRBD2 as D (7 bases). CDR1 is MDHEN, CDR2 SYDVKM, per germline. The CDR3 runs to 15 residues. Trimming took 5 bases from V and 5 from J, leaving 18 bases between them. For the CDR3, the DNA is TGTGCCAGCAGTCCACGTAGGGGGGGTGGGGAGACCCAGTACTTC. Protein sequence: CASSPRRGGGETQYF.

This sequence joins TRBV28 and TRBJ2-7, with 7 bases fitting TRBD2. The V segment lost 2 bases and the J segment 6 bases; nucleotides outside the gene matches: 13. Germline V gives CDR1 MDHEN, CDR2 SYDVKM. The CDR3 covers 16 residues. CDR3: CASSLTVGVGEGEQYF. The CDR3 region has the DNA TGTGCCAGCAGTTTAACAGTCGGGGTTGGGGAGGGCGAGCAGTACTTC. Full variable domain (outside the CDR3, taken from reference TRBV28 and TRBJ2-7): DVKVTQSSRYLVKRTGEKVFLECVQDMDHENMFWYRQDPGLGLRLIYFSYDVKMKEKGDIPEGYSVSREKKERFSLILESASTNQTSMYLCASSLTVGVGEGEQYFGPGTRLTVT.